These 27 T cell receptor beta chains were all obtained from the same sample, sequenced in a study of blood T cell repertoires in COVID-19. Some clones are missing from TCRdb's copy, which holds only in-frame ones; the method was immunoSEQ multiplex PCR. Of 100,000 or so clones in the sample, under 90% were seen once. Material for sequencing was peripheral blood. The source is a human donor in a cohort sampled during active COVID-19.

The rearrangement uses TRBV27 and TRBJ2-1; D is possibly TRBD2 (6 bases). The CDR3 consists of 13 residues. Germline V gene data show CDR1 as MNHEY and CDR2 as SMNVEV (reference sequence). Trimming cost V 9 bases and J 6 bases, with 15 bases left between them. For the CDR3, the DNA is TGTGCCAGTAAGGACGGAGGGGTCAATGAGCAGTTCTTC. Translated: CASKDGGVNEQFF.

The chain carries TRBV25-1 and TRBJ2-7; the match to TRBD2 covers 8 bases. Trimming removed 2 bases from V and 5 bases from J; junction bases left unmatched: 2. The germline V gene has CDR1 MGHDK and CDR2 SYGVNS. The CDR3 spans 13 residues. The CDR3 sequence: CASSEGLADEQYF. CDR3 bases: TGTGCCAGCAGTGAAGGACTAGCCGACGAGCAGTACTTC.

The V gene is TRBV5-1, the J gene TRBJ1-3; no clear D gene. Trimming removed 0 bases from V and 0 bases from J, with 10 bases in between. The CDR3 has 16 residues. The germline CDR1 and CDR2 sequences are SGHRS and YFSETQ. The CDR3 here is CASSLGRETSGNTIYF. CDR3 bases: TGCGCCAGCAGCTTGGGACGGGAAACCTCTGGAAACACCATATATTTT. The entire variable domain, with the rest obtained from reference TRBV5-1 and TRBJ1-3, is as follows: KAGVTQTPRYLIKTRGQQVTLSCSPISGHRSVSWYQQTPGQGLQFLFEYFSETQRNKGNFPGRFSGRQFSNSRSEMNVSTLELGDSALYLCASSLGRETSGNTIYFGEGSWLTVV.

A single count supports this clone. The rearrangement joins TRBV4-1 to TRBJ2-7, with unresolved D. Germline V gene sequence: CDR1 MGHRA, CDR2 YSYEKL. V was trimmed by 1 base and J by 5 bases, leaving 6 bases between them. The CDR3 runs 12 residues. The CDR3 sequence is CASSQGLDEQYF. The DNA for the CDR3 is TGCGCCAGCAGCCAAGGACTCGACGAGCAGTACTTC.

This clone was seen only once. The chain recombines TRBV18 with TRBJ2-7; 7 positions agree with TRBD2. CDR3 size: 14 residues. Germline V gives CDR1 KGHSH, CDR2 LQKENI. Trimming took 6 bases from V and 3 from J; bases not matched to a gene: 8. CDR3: CASSREGGGYEQYF. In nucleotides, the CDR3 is TGTGCCAGCTCGAGGGAGGGAGGCGGCTACGAGCAGTACTTC.

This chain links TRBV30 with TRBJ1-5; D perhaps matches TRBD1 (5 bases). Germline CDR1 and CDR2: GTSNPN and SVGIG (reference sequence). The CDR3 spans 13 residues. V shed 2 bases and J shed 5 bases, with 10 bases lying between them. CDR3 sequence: CAWSLSGDQPQHF. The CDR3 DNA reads TGTGCCTGGAGTCTCTCGGGGGATCAGCCCCAGCATTTT.

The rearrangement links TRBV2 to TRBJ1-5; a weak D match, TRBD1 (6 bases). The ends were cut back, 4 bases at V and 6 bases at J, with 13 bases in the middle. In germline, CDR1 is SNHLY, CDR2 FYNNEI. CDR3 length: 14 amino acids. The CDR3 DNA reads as TGTGCCAGCAGTGCAGGGGATGGGGGTCAGCCCCAGCATTTT. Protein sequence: CASSAGDGGQPQHF.

In DNA form, the CDR3 reads TGTGCCAGCAGTTTAGCGGGCACCCGGGACAATGAGCAGTTCTTC. It specifies CASSLAGTRDNEQFF. This chain joins TRBV28 and TRBJ2-1; D may be TRBD2 (5 bases). The V gene's germline CDR1 is MDHEN and CDR2 SYDVKM. V was trimmed by 2 bases and J by 5 bases, leaving 13 bases between them. The CDR3 runs to 15 residues.

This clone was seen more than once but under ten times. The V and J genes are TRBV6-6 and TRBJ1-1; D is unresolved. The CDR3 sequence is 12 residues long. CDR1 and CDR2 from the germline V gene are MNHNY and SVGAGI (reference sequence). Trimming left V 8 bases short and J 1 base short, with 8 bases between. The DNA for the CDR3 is TGTGCCAGCGGCAGGCCGAACACTGAAGCTTTCTTT. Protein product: CASGRPNTEAFF.

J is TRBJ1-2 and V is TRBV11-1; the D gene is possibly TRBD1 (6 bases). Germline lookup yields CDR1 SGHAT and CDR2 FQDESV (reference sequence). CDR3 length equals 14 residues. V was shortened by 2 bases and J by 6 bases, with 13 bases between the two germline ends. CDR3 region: CASSLNAGDDGYTF. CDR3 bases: TGTGCCAGCAGCTTAAATGCAGGGGACGATGGCTACACCTTC.

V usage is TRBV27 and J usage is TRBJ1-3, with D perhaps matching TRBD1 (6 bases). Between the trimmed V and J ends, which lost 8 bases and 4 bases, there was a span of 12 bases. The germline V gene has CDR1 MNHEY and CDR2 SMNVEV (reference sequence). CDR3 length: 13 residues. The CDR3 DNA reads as TGTGCCAGCTCCTCAGGGGTCGGAAACACCATATATTTT. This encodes CASSSGVGNTIYF.

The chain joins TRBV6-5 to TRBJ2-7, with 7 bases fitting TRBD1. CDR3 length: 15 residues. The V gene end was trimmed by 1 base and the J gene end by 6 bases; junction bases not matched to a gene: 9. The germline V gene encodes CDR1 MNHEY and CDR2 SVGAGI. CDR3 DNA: TGTGCCAGCAGTTACTTCCCCGCAGGGGGTGGCGAGCAGTACTTC. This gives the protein CASSYFPAGGGEQYF.

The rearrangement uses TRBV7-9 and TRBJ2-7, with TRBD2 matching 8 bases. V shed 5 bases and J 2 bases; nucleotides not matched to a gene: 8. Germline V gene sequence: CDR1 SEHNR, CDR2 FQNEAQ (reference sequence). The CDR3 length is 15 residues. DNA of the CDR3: TGTGCCAGCAGCGCTAGCGGGTCCCCACCCTACGAGCAGTACTTC. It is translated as CASSASGSPPYEQYF.

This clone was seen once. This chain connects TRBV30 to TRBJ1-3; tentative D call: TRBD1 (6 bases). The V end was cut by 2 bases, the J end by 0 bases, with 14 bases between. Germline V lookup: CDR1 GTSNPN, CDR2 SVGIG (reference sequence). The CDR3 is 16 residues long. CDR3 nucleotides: TGTGCCTGGAGTTTAGCAGGGGCCCACTCTGGAAACACCATATATTTT. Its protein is CAWSLAGAHSGNTIYF.

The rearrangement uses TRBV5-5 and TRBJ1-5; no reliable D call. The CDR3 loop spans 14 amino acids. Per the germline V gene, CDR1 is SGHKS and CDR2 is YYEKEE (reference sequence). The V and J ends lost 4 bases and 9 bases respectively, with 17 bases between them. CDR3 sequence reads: CASSPTLDRRPQHF. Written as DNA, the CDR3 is TGTGCCAGCAGCCCCACCCTAGACCGGAGGCCCCAGCATTTT.

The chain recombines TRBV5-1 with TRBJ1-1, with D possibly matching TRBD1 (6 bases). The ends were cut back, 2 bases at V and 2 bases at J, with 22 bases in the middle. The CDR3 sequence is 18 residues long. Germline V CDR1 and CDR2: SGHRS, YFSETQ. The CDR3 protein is CASSFNPIGGQLNTEAFF. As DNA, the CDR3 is TGCGCCAGCAGCTTTAACCCCATTGGGGGCCAGCTCAACACTGAAGCTTTCTTT.

The CDR3: CASSIASGSRAEQYF. DNA for the CDR3: TGTGCCAGTAGTATAGCAAGCGGGAGCCGGGCCGAGCAGTACTTC. The rearrangement uses TRBV19 and TRBJ2-7; 8 nucleotides line up with TRBD2. The germline V gene encodes CDR1 LNHDA and CDR2 SQIVND (reference sequence). The J segment lost 6 bases and the V segment lost 1 base, leaving 8 bases of the junction unmatched. The CDR3 has 15 residues.

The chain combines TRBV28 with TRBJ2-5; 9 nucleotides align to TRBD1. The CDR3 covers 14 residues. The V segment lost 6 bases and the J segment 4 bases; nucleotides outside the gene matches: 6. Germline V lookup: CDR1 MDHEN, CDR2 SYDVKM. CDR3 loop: CASSLGQGIETQYF. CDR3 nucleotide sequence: TGTGCCAGCAGCCTAGGACAGGGGATAGAGACCCAGTACTTC.

The CDR3 is CATRQGVTNEKLFF. CDR3 nucleotides: TGTGCCACCAGACAGGGTGTAACTAATGAAAAACTGTTTTTT. The J gene is TRBJ1-4, the V gene TRBV2; 7 bases map to TRBD1. CDR3 size: 14 residues. The germline V gene encodes CDR1 SNHLY and CDR2 FYNNEI. V dropped 10 bases and J dropped 1; count of bases not matched to a gene: 6.

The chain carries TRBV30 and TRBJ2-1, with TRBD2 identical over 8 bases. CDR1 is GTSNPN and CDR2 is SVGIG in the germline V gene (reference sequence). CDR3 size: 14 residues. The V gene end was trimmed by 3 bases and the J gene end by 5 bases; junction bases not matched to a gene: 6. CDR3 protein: CAWSRLANDNEQFF. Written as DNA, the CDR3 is TGTGCCTGGAGCCGACTAGCGAACGACAATGAGCAGTTCTTC. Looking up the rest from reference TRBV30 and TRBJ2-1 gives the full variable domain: SQTIHQWPATLVQPVGSPLSLECTVEGTSNPNLYWYRQAAGRGLQLLFYSVGIGQISSEVPQNLSASRPQDRQFILSSKKLLLSDSGFYLCAWSRLANDNEQFFGPGTRLTVL.

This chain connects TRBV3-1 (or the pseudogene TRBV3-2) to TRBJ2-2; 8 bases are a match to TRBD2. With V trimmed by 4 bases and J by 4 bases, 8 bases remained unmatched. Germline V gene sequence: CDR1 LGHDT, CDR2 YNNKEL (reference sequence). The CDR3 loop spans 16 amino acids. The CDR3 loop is CASSRSSGSLTGELFF. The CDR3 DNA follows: TGTGCCAGCAGCCGTTCCAGCGGGAGTCTCACCGGGGAGCTGTTTTTT.

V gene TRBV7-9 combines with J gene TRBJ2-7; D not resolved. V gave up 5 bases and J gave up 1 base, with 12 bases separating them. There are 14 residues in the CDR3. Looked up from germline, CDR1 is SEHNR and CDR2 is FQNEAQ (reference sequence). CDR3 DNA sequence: TGTGCCAGCAGCCTCGGCGAAGCGTCCTACGAGCAGTACTTC. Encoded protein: CASSLGEASYEQYF.

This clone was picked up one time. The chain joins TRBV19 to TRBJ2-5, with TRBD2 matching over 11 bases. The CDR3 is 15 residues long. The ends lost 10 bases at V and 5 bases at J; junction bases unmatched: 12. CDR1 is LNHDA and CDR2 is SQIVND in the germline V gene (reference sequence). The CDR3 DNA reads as TGTGCCACCTCTTTACTAGCGGGAGTTAGTGAGACCCAGTACTTC. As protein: CATSLLAGVSETQYF.

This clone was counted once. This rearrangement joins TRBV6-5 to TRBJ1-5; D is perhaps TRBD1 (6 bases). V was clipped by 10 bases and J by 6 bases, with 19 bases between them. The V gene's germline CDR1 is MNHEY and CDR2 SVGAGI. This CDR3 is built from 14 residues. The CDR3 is CATKINREPQPQHF. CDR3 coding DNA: TGTGCCACTAAGATTAACAGGGAGCCTCAGCCCCAGCATTTT.

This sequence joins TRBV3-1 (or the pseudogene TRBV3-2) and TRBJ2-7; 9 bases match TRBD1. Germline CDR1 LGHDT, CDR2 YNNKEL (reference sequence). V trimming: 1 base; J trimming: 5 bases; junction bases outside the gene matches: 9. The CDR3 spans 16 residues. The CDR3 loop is CASSQGPGTGSNEQYF. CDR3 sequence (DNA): TGTGCCAGCAGCCAAGGCCCCGGGACAGGGTCTAACGAGCAGTACTTC.

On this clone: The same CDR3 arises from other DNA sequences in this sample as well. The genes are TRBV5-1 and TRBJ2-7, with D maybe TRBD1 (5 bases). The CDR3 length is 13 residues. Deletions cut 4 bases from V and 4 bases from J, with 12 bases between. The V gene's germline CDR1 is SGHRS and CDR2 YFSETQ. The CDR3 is CASSLDTSYEQYF. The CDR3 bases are TGCGCCAGCAGCCTGGACACCTCATACGAGCAGTACTTC.

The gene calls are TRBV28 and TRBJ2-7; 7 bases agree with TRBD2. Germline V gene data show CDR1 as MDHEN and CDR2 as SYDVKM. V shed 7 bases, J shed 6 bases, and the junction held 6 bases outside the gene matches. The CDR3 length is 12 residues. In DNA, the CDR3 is TGTGCCAGCAAACTAGCGATTCGCGAGCAGTACTTC. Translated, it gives CASKLAIREQYF.